This T cell receptor (beta chain) was identified in a study of OX40 agonist ivuxolimab in advanced cancers. Turning to the study itself: Cancers in dose escalation were hepatocellular, melanoma, renal cell and head and neck. Findings and limits, study-wide: No antigen was identified for the clonally expanded peripheral T cells. At 0.1 to 3.0 mg/kg and by week 6, clonal expansion occurred in CD4+ and CD8+ blood T cells.

This clone was seen once. What it binds is not known. V was pared by 2 bases and J by 4 bases, with 9 bases of the junction left unmatched. Germline lookup yields CDR1 ENHRY and CDR2 SYGVKD. The CDR3 length is 16 residues. Generated by immunoSEQ multiplex PCR, the TCRdb table keeps only in-frame clones and is missing some. The sample carries tens of thousands of clones, around 92% recorded once. V and J are TRBV10-3 and TRBJ2-5, with TRBD1 identical over 8 bases. The sequence came from an adult with an advanced solid tumor such as melanoma, head and neck, liver or kidney cancer. Sequenced material: CD4+ or CD8+ T cells sorted from blood, taken in a trial of the OX40 agonist ivuxolimab. The CDR3 DNA sequence: TGTGCCATCAGTGAGGCCGGGCAGGGGGCTGGAGAGACCCAGTACTTC. This translates into CAISEAGQGAGETQYF.